This T cell receptor (beta chain) stems from a study of low-dose radiotherapy and immunotherapy resistance in tumors. Across the study: Doses of 0.5 Gy per fraction every 2 weeks, totaling 6.5 Gy, went to Cohort 1. A dose of 300 mg of oral aspirin was taken by patients daily for four cycles from cycle 1 day 1. Patients received cyclophosphamide 200 mg/m2 intravenously every two weeks, the day before radiation-immunotherapy.

This clonotype was seen many times. Specified time point: before trial treatment. The study gave donors nivolumab, ipilimumab, aspirin, low-dose cyclophosphamide and low-dose radiotherapy. Covering alpha and beta chains, TRAV- and TRBV-specific primers were used for the first-strand cDNA. TCR amplification involved about 19 PCR cycles with a constant-region primer and V-primer adapter. Each CDR3 protein gets one entry after TCRdb re-called the reads with MiXCR. Of under 90,000 distinct CDR3 sequences listed, roughly 31% are singletons. V was pared by 3 bases and J by 9 bases, with 6 bases between. The CDR3 extends over 11 amino acids.

This sequence was found in a female donor with ovarian cancer. The sample here was PBMCs, taken before treatment. This chain links TRBV12-3 or TRBV12-4 with TRBJ2-1; D might be TRBD1 (6 bases). CDR3 DNA: TGTGCCAGCAGTTTCAGGGGTGAGCAGTTCTTC. This sequence encodes CASSFRGEQFF.